These T cell receptor beta chains were read from a single sample in a study of beta chain features in type 1 diabetes. Assay: immunoSEQ multiplex PCR; the TCRdb copy retains only in-frame clones and omits some. The table shows 600,000 to 700,000 clones, with around 11% occurring only once. The sequencing sample was made of naive CD4+ T cells from blood. These receptors came from a man younger than 45 with type 1 diabetes. The CDR3 runs from the conserved cysteine through the conserved F or W. D genes are given only for firm matches. Rows may omit the clone size; those that give it use once, few, many or a size class.

v_call	j_call	clone_size	d_call	cdr3_aa	cdr3_nt
TRBV7-2	TRBJ2-3	few	NA	CASSLGRDTDTQYF	TGTGCCAGCAGCTTAGGCAGGGACACAGATACGCAGTATTTT
TRBV10-3	TRBJ1-2	NA	NA	CAISDTTDYGYTF	TGTGCCATCAGTGATACGACGGACTATGGCTACACCTTC
TRBV6-7	TRBJ1-4	few	TRBD1	CASTGRTGTEKLFF	TGTGCCAGCACCGGTCGGACAGGTACCGAAAAACTGTTTTTT
TRBV30	TRBJ2-7	few	TRBD1	CAERPGQGVEQYF	TGTGCGGAGAGACCGGGACAGGGTGTGGAGCAGTACTTC
TRBV7-9	TRBJ2-7	few	NA	CASNAGPSYEQYF	TGTGCCAGCAACGCAGGCCCCTCCTACGAGCAGTACTTC
TRBV7-2	TRBJ2-2	few	NA	CASSLDQAANTGELFF	TGTGCCAGCAGCTTAGACCAGGCAGCGAACACCGGGGAGCTGTTTTTT
TRBV7-2	TRBJ2-3	few	NA	CASSWSGTQYF	TGTGCCAGCAGCTGGAGCGGTACGCAGTATTTT
TRBV4-3	TRBJ1-2	NA	NA	CASSQEGVGGYTF	TGCGCCAGCAGCCAAGAGGGCGTCGGAGGCTACACCTTC
TRBV14	TRBJ2-7	NA	NA	CASSRSAYEQYF	TGTGCCAGCAGCCGCAGCGCCTACGAGCAGTACTTC
TRBV18	TRBJ1-3	NA	TRBD1	CASSPPGQGVFSGNTIYF	TGTGCCAGCTCCCCTCCGGGACAGGGAGTTTTTTCTGGAAACACCATATATTTT
TRBV27	TRBJ1-5	NA	NA	CASSLMGYSNQPQHF	TGTGCCAGCAGTTTAATGGGCTATAGCAATCAGCCCCAGCATTTT
TRBV20-1	TRBJ2-7	few	NA	CSAGSSYEQYF	TGCAGTGCTGGGTCCTCCTACGAGCAGTACTTC
TRBV4-3	TRBJ1-3	NA	NA	CASSQDPQRTGNTIYF	TGCGCCAGCAGCCAAGATCCCCAGAGAACTGGAAACACCATATATTTT
TRBV7-9	TRBJ2-3	few	TRBD2	CASSPERGSTDTQYF	TGTGCCAGCAGCCCCGAGCGGGGAAGCACAGATACGCAGTATTTT
TRBV7-2	TRBJ2-3	NA	NA	CASTPGAGRAQYF	TGTGCCAGCACCCCAGGGGCGGGGAGGGCGCAGTATTTT
TRBV6-5	TRBJ2-1	NA	NA	CASSWLGEQFF	TGTGCCAGCAGTTGGCTTGGGGAGCAGTTCTTC
TRBV7-2	TRBJ2-3	NA	NA	CASSSLGQSTDTQYF	TGTGCCAGCAGCTCGCTTGGACAGAGCACAGATACGCAGTATTTT
TRBV7-9	TRBJ1-1	few	NA	CASSLSGRNTEAFF	TGTGCCAGCAGCTTATCGGGCAGGAACACTGAAGCTTTCTTT
TRBV9	TRBJ2-7	few	NA	CASSVGSEQYF	TGTGCCAGCAGCGTAGGAAGCGAGCAGTACTTC
TRBV14	TRBJ2-1	few	NA	CASSHGVGEQFF	TGTGCCAGCAGCCATGGCGTTGGTGAGCAGTTCTTC
TRBV7-2	TRBJ2-1	few	TRBD1	CASSYLQGAYSYNEQFF	TGTGCCAGCAGCTACTTACAGGGGGCGTATTCCTACAATGAGCAGTTCTTC
TRBV11-3	TRBJ2-1	NA	TRBD1	CASLDRGDNEQFF	TGTGCCAGCCTTGACAGGGGGGACAATGAGCAGTTCTTC
TRBV9	TRBJ1-1	NA	NA	CASSVGPRANTEAFF	TGTGCCAGCAGCGTAGGTCCCAGGGCGAACACTGAAGCTTTCTTT
TRBV5-4	TRBJ2-1	few	TRBD2	CASSLAGGSSYNEQFF	TGTGCCAGCAGCTTGGCGGGGGGTTCCTCCTACAATGAGCAGTTCTTC
TRBV29-1	TRBJ2-5	NA	NA	CSPPWTARLGAQYF	TGCAGCCCCCCTTGGACTGCGCGATTGGGGGCCCAGTACTTC
TRBV18	TRBJ1-1	NA	NA	CASSPGRMNTEAFF	TGTGCCAGCTCACCAGGAAGGATGAACACTGAAGCTTTCTTT
TRBV29-1	TRBJ1-2	NA	NA	CSVDKAGVDYGYTF	TGCAGCGTTGATAAGGCAGGGGTCGACTATGGCTACACCTTC
TRBV7-2	TRBJ2-1	few	NA	CASSSTSREQFF	TGTGCCAGCAGCTCTACTAGCAGGGAGCAGTTCTTC
TRBV14	TRBJ1-1	NA	TRBD1	CASSPRTGGTEAFF	TGTGCCAGCAGCCCTCGGACAGGGGGCACTGAAGCTTTCTTT
TRBV7-8	TRBJ1-1	NA	TRBD1	CASSLTGYNTEAFF	TGTGCCAGCAGCCTGACAGGGTATAACACTGAAGCTTTCTTT
TRBV6-6	TRBJ2-1	NA	TRBD2	CASRAGGGGGNEQFF	TGTGCCAGCAGAGCGGGGGGTGGAGGTGGCAATGAGCAGTTCTTC
TRBV18	TRBJ2-3	few	NA	CASSPRGDTDTQYF	TGTGCCAGCTCACCTCGCGGAGACACAGATACGCAGTATTTT
TRBV15	TRBJ1-4	few	NA	CATSRDIGVGLRNEKLFF	TGTGCCACCAGCAGAGATATCGGGGTGGGGTTACGTAATGAAAAACTGTTTTTT
TRBV7-2	TRBJ2-1	NA	NA	CASSPLAINEQFF	TGTGCCAGCAGCCCTCTTGCAATAAATGAGCAGTTCTTC